This is a list of T cell receptor beta chains from one sample in a study of CD8 T cells in Susac syndrome. TCRdb re-derived calls from the immunoSEQ multiplex PCR reads in MiXCR, one entry per CDR3 protein. In the table there are more than 200,000 distinct CDR3 sequences, 94% of which are singletons. The sequencing sample was made of CD4+ T cells from PBMCs. Receptors were obtained from a human donor with Susac syndrome. Both conserved end residues are part of each CDR3. Each record gives: V gene, D gene, CDR3 protein. A D gene is named only where the DNA matches it firmly.

TRBV12-5	TRBD1	CASGLVPGGNEQFF
TRBV5-6	NA	CAGSSRGVDEKLFF
TRBV4-3	NA	CASSQSDNQPQHF
TRBV18	NA	CASQAGTEAFF
TRBV27	NA	CASIDLATNSPLHF
TRBV20-1	NA	CSASRAGNEKLFF
TRBV10-3	NA	CAISRNSGEQFF
TRBV9	NA	CASSGDGIGEKLFF
TRBV6-2/TRBV6-3	NA	CASRQFYEQYF
TRBV5-1	NA	CASSLSVGRSAHEQYF
TRBV7-2	NA	CASSPGGTNEKLFF
TRBV5-1	TRBD1	CASSDQGDRSTGELFF
TRBV18	NA	CASSPKEGWDNEQFF
TRBV7-2	TRBD1	CASSSGTGDNTEAFF
TRBV6-6	NA	CASSYLRNQPQHF
TRBV7-9	NA	CASSLGPLDSGSEQYF
TRBV20-1	NA	CSGEGSGNTIYF
TRBV3-1	TRBD1	CASIDRAGEQFF
TRBV20-1	TRBD2	CSALAGSYEQYF
TRBV9	NA	CASSVAQDQPQHF
TRBV7-3	NA	CASSLRATGELFF
TRBV12-5	NA	CASGLAHQPQHF
TRBV30	NA	CAWTQGAGNTIYF
TRBV28	NA	CASVQETNYGYTF
TRBV12-3/TRBV12-4	TRBD1	CASKDSGQGYGNTIYF
TRBV2	NA	CASSELVQETQYF
TRBV19	TRBD1	CASTPRTGGMDEQYF
TRBV20-1	NA	CSARGGLGTNYGYTF
TRBV27	TRBD1	CASSSLGTGGNEQFF
TRBV25-1	TRBD1	CASSARQGLTQAEQYF
TRBV30	TRBD1	CAWSAIGQGYTGELFF
TRBV29-1	NA	CSVEEGLEQFF
TRBV12-3/TRBV12-4	NA	CASSPVVGSAGEQFF
TRBV20-1	NA	CSARDGRVTNEKLFF
TRBV6-5	NA	CASKTGRARTEAFF
TRBV5-1	NA	CASSLVPGTGQGYTF
TRBV2	TRBD1	CASSALGQGTYEQYF
TRBV11-2	TRBD2	CASSVERGYEQYF
TRBV5-4	NA	CASSLGRENTEAFF
TRBV30	TRBD1	CAWSVLGGTGVDTEAFF
TRBV30	NA	CAWSVAPFIGGGPGEQFF
TRBV20-1	NA	CSASPLSSEQYF
TRBV6-5	TRBD2	CASSSPGLAGRTDTQYF
TRBV30	TRBD1	CAWSGGRGSSPLHF
TRBV18	NA	CASSRDSHLSRNIQYF
TRBV9	NA	CASSVGPGQPSNEKLFF
TRBV30	NA	CAWSGNVGGYTF
TRBV4-1	NA	CASSQEVGINYGYTF
TRBV5-1	TRBD2	CASSLLLAGIDTQYF